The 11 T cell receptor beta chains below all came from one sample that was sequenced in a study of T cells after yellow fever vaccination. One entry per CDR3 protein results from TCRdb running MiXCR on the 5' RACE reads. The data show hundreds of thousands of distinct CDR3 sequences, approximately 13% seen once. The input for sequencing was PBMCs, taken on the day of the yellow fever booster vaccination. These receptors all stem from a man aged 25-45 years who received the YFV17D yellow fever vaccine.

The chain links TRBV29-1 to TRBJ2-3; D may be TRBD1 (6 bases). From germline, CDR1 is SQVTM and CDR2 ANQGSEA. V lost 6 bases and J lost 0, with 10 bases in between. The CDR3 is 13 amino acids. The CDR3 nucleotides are TGCAGCGTGACAGGAGCTAGCACAGATACGCAGTATTTT. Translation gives CSVTGASTDTQYF.

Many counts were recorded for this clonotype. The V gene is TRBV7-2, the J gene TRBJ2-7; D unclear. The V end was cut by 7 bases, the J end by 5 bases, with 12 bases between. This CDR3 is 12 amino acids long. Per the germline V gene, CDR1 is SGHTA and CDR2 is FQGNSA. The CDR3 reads CASTSDIHEQYF. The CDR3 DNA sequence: TGTGCCAGCACCTCCGACATTCACGAGCAGTACTTC.

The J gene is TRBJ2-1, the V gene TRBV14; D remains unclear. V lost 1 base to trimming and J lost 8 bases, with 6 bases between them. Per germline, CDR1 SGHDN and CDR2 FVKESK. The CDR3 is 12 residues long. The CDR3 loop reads CASSQVGYEQFF. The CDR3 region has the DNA TGTGCCAGCAGCCAAGTAGGTTATGAGCAGTTCTTC.

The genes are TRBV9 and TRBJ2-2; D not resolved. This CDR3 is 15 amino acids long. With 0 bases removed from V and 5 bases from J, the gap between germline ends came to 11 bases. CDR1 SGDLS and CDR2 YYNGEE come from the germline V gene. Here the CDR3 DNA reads TGTGCCAGCAGCGTAGGAGTGAAGGGTACCGGGGAGCTGTTTTTT. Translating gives CASSVGVKGTGELFF.

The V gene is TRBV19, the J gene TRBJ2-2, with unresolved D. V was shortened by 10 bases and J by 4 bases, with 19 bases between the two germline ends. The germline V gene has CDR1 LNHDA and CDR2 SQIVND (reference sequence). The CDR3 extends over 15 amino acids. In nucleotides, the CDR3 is TGTGCCATCTCGATGGGCGGTCGTGGCACCGGGGAGCTGTTTTTT. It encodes CAISMGGRGTGELFF.

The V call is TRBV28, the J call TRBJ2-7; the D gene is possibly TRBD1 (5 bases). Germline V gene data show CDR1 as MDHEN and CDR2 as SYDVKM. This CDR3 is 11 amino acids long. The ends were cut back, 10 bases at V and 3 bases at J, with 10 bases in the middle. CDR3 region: CANQGLYEQYF. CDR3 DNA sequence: TGTGCCAACCAGGGTCTCTACGAGCAGTACTTC.

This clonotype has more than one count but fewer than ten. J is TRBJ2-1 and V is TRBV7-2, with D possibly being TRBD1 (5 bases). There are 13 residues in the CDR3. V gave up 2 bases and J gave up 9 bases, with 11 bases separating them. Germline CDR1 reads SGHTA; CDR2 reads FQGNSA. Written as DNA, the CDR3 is TGTGCCAGCAGCTTAAGATTAGACAGTGAGCAGTTCTTC. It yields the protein CASSLRLDSEQFF.

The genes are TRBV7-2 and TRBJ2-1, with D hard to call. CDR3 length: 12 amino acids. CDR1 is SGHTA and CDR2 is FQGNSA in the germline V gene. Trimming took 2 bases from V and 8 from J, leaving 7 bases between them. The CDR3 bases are TGTGCCAGCAGCTTATTACAGCATGAGCAGTTCTTC. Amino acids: CASSLLQHEQFF. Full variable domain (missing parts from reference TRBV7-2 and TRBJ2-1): GAGVSQSPSNKVTEKGKDVELRCDPISGHTALYWYRQSLGQGLEFLIYFQGNSAPDKSGLPSDRFSAERTGGSVSTLTIQRTQQEDSAVYLCASSLLQHEQFFGPGTRLTVL.

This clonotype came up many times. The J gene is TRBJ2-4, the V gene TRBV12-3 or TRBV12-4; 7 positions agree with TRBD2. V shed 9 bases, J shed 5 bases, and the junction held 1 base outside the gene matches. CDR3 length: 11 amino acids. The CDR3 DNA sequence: TGTGCCAGTGGGAGGGAAAACATTCAGTACTTC. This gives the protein CASGRENIQYF.

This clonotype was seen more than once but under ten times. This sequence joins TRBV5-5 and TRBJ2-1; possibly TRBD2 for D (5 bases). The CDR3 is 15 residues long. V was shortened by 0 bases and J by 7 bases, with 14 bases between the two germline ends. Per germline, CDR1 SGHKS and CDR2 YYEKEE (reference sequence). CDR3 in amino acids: CASSLAGLRANEQFF. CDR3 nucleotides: TGTGCCAGCAGCTTGGCCGGTCTGCGGGCAAATGAGCAGTTCTTC.

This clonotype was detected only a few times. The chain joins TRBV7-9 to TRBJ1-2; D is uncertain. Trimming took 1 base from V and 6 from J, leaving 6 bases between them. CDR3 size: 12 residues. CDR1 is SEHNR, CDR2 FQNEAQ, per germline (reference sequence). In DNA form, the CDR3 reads TGTGCCAGCAGCTTAGGGGAGGATGGCTACACCTTC. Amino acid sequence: CASSLGEDGYTF. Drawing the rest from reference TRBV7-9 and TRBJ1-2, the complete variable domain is DTGVSQNPRHKITKRGQNVTFRCDPISEHNRLYWYRQTLGQGPEFLTYFQNEAQLEKSRLLSDRFSAERPKGSFSTLEIQRTEQGDSAMYLCASSLGEDGYTFGSGTRLTVV.